This T cell receptor (beta chain) was found in a study of blood T cells in healthy people across ages. Study overall: Capturing about one barcoded beta molecule per two T cells was achieved by template switching. Study-level results: Fewer expanded clones and more diversity marked long-lived versus aged donors.

V was pared by 0 bases and J by 4 bases, with 12 bases between. The CDR3 loop spans 16 amino acids. The V gene's germline CDR1 is LNHNV and CDR2 YYDKDF (reference sequence). In this sample, this clonotype turned up many times. Its antigen is unknown. A second PCR, run for about 6 to 12 cycles, used a sample-barcoded 5' primer plus a J-beta primer mix. TCRdb re-analysed the 5' RACE reads in MiXCR, keeping a single row per CDR3 protein. In the table there are 890,000 or so distinct CDR3 sequences, around 62% of which are singletons. The receptor comes from a man aged 25-40 years in good health. The V call is TRBV15, the J call TRBJ1-4; possible D gene TRBD1, 6 bases. Sequencing was performed on blood. The CDR3 DNA reads TGTGCCACCAGCAGAGATTCGGGCAGGGGTAATGAAAAACTGTTTTTT. Translating gives CATSRDSGRGNEKLFF.